Presented here are 27 T cell receptor beta chains from one specimen sequenced in a study of T cells in Graves' hyperthyroidism and ophthalmopathy. RNA transcripts were the template for amplifying TCR beta CDR3 regions. RT-PCR in the first round (using the HTBI primer set) targeted the TCR CDR3. TCRdb used MiXCR to reprocess the multiplex PCR reads, holding one entry per CDR3 protein. The data show some 560,000 distinct CDR3 sequences, 13% to 15% seen once. What was sequenced was blood. These receptors all stem from a woman aged 40 to 55 with Graves' hyperthyroidism.

This chain connects TRBV19 to TRBJ2-5, with D possibly TRBD2 on 5 matching bases. This CDR3 contains 16 residues. The germline V gene has CDR1 LNHDA and CDR2 SQIVND (reference sequence). V shed 6 bases and J shed 4 bases, with 21 bases lying between them. The CDR3 bases are TGTGCCAGTAGGACTCTATCTAGCACTGCTCGAGAGACCCAGTACTTC. As protein: CASRTLSSTARETQYF.

This clonotype occurred many times. The chain recombines TRBV7-3 with TRBJ2-5, with D tentatively TRBD2 (5 bases). CDR1 SGHTA and CDR2 FQGTGA come from the germline V gene. V was trimmed by 1 base and J by 4 bases, leaving 7 bases between them. The CDR3 covers 13 residues. CDR3 DNA: TGTGCCAGCAGCTTAAACGGAGGAGAGACCCAGTACTTC. It encodes CASSLNGGETQYF.

This clonotype has ten or more counts. The V and J genes are TRBV2 and TRBJ1-1, with D hard to call. Germline V gene sequence: CDR1 SNHLY, CDR2 FYNNEI. This CDR3 has 15 residues. V lost 4 bases, J lost 4 bases, and 16 bases lay in between. Written as DNA, the CDR3 is TGTGCCAGCAGTGGAGATAGTACAGTTATCACTGAAGCTTTCTTT. Its translation: CASSGDSTVITEAFF.

In its sample, this clonotype was seen many times. The chain uses TRBV29-1 and TRBJ2-3; tentatively, D is TRBD1 (10 bases). Trimming pared 6 bases from V and 1 base from J, leaving 17 bases between. CDR1 and CDR2 (germline): SQVTM, ANQGSEA. The CDR3 is 15 residues long. Here the CDR3 DNA reads TGCAGCGTCGCGGGGGGGACAGGGGGCACAGATACGCAGTATTTT. Translated: CSVAGGTGGTDTQYF.

Ten or more counts support this clonotype. V and J are TRBV20-1 and TRBJ2-3; 9 nucleotides match TRBD2. The CDR3 sequence is 14 residues long. Trimming took 1 base from V and 5 from J; bases not matched to a gene: 4. Germline loops: CDR1 DFQATT, CDR2 SNEGSKA (reference sequence). The CDR3 sequence: CSARGLAGRDTQYF. The CDR3, as DNA: TGCAGTGCTAGAGGGCTAGCGGGAAGAGATACGCAGTATTTT.

The chain employs TRBV7-6 and TRBJ2-3; D gene ambiguous. In germline, CDR1 is SGHVS, CDR2 FNYEAQ. The CDR3 extends over 15 amino acids. Trimming removed 1 base at V and 0 bases at J, with 8 bases between. CDR3 amino acids: CASSLEWSSTDTQYF. CDR3 DNA sequence: TGTGCCAGCAGCTTAGAATGGAGTAGCACAGATACGCAGTATTTT.

The table lists this clonotype with many counts. The gene calls are TRBV18 and TRBJ2-3; D unresolved. Looked up from germline, CDR1 is KGHSH and CDR2 is LQKENI. V lost 6 bases, J lost 2 bases, and 9 bases lay in between. The CDR3 totals 13 residues. In nucleotides, the CDR3 is TGTGCCAGCTCCTATCCACCCACAGATACGCAGTATTTT. Its protein is CASSYPPTDTQYF. Together with reference TRBV18 and TRBJ2-3, the CDR3 gives the full variable domain: NAGVMQNPRHLVRRRGQEARLRCSPMKGHSHVYWYRQLPEEGLKFMVYLQKENIIDESGMPKERFSAEFPKEGPSILRIQQVVRGDSAAYFCASSYPPTDTQYFGPGTRLTVL.

In this sample, this clonotype turned up many times. This chain links TRBV6-1 with TRBJ1-2, with 8 positions matching TRBD1. With 0 bases clipped from V and 4 bases from J, the junction kept 4 bases outside the gene matches. The germline V gene encodes CDR1 MNHNS and CDR2 SASEGT. The CDR3 totals 15 residues. The CDR3 sequence is CASSEAEDRGYGYTF. In nucleotides, the CDR3 is TGTGCCAGCAGTGAAGCGGAAGACAGGGGCTATGGCTACACCTTC.

This clonotype came up a few times. The rearrangement links TRBV7-9 to TRBJ2-5, with D tentatively TRBD1 (6 bases). CDR1 and CDR2 (germline): SEHNR, FQNEAQ (reference sequence). The CDR3 covers 13 residues. The germline V and J ends were trimmed by 5 bases and 5 bases, with 12 bases remaining between them. Here the CDR3 reads CASSLQGWETQYF. In DNA form, the CDR3 reads TGTGCCAGCAGCCTTCAGGGGTGGGAGACCCAGTACTTC. The whole variable domain, filled in from reference TRBV7-9 and TRBJ2-5, reads DTGVSQNPRHKITKRGQNVTFRCDPISEHNRLYWYRQTLGQGPEFLTYFQNEAQLEKSRLLSDRFSAERPKGSFSTLEIQRTEQGDSAMYLCASSLQGWETQYFGPGTRLLVL.

This clonotype was seen repeatedly, ten times or more. The rearrangement joins TRBV7-8 to TRBJ1-2, with 9 nucleotides matching TRBD1. Losses at the gene ends were 4 bases for V and 3 bases for J; bases not matched to a gene: 9. Germline-derived CDR1 and CDR2 are SGHVS and FQNEAQ. The CDR3 length is 16 residues. CDR3 region: CASSSDPGQGYYGYTF. The CDR3, as DNA: TGTGCCAGCAGCTCCGATCCGGGACAGGGTTACTATGGCTACACCTTC.

Many counts were recorded for this clonotype. This chain's CDR3 is CASSLSWDRAPMDGYTF. As DNA, the CDR3 is TGTGCCAGCAGTTTATCATGGGACAGGGCCCCTATGGATGGCTACACCTTC. The chain employs TRBV27 and TRBJ1-2; 9 nucleotides match TRBD1. Germline V CDR1 and CDR2: MNHEY, SMNVEV (reference sequence). J lost 6 bases, V lost 0 bases, and 11 bases had no gene match. CDR3 length: 17 residues.

In this sample, this clonotype turned up many times. The chain employs TRBV20-1 and TRBJ2-3; 11 positions match TRBD2. The CDR3 loop spans 17 amino acids. V shed 0 bases, J shed 5 bases, and the junction held 10 bases outside the gene matches. Germline V gene sequence: CDR1 DFQATT, CDR2 SNEGSKA (reference sequence). Here the CDR3 DNA reads TGCAGTGCTAGAGATCCGTTAGCGGGAGGGCGGGGAGATACGCAGTATTTT. Translation: CSARDPLAGGRGDTQYF.

There are many counts of this clonotype. The CDR3 protein is CASSPGTGKGGEQYF. CDR3 DNA: TGTGCCAGCAGCCCGGGGACAGGGAAGGGTGGGGAGCAGTACTTC. V is TRBV7-2 and J is TRBJ2-7, with TRBD1 matching over 9 bases. Germline-derived CDR1 and CDR2 are SGHTA and FQGNSA. The CDR3 is made up of 15 amino acids. J lost 7 bases, V lost 5 bases, and 12 bases had no gene match.

This clonotype was found many times. This CDR3 reads CASSRTGGNEKLFF. The CDR3 DNA reads TGTGCCAGCAGCAGGACGGGAGGAAATGAAAAACTGTTTTTT. The chain combines TRBV6-1 with TRBJ1-4; unclear D gene. The germline gives CDR1 MNHNS, CDR2 SASEGT. The CDR3 spans 14 residues. Trimming left V 6 bases short and J 5 bases short, with 13 bases between.

The genes are TRBV2 and TRBJ1-4; D is unclear. V dropped 1 base and J dropped 2 bases, with 8 bases sitting between them. The CDR3 totals 15 residues. Germline-derived CDR1 and CDR2 are SNHLY and FYNNEI. The CDR3 region is CASSEGSRTNEKLFF. As DNA, the CDR3 is TGTGCCAGCAGTGAAGGTAGCAGGACTAATGAAAAACTGTTTTTT. Drawing the rest from reference TRBV2 and TRBJ1-4, the complete variable domain is EPEVTQTPSHQVTQMGQEVILRCVPISNHLYFYWYRQILGQKVEFLVSFYNNEISEKSEIFDDQFSVERPDGSNFTLKIRSTKLEDSAMYFCASSEGSRTNEKLFFGSGTQLSVL.

This chain uses TRBV9 with TRBJ2-1; 8 bases align to TRBD1. The germline V gene has CDR1 SGDLS and CDR2 YYNGEE. The V gene end was trimmed by 4 bases and the J gene end by 4 bases; junction bases not matched to a gene: 7. CDR3 length equals 15 residues. CDR3 DNA: TGTGCCAGCAGCCCCCGGGACAGGCCTTACAATGAGCAGTTCTTC. Its protein product is CASSPRDRPYNEQFF.

Only a few counts were recorded for this clonotype. Its ends do not fully match the called genes, so a read error is possible. J is TRBJ2-1 and V is TRBV7-3; D is possibly TRBD2 (6 bases). This CDR3 is built from 15 residues. CDR1 SGHTA and CDR2 FQGTGA come from the germline V gene. The CDR3 coding sequence is TGTGCCAGCAGCTTATCCGGGACCCCGAGGGAGGAGCAGCTCTTC. This codes for CASSLSGTPREEQLF.

A few counts support this clonotype. The chain is built from TRBV7-3 and TRBJ2-3; D call uncertain. The CDR3 is 13 residues long. Trimming stripped 3 bases from V and 5 bases from J, with 9 bases between. The germline CDR1 and CDR2 sequences are SGHTA and FQGTGA. The CDR3 spells CASSLSVGDTQYF. The DNA for the CDR3 is TGTGCCAGCAGCTTGAGTGTTGGAGATACGCAGTATTTT.

The CDR3 DNA follows: TGTGCCAGCAGCTTAGGTCGGGTAGGGGCCAATGAGCAGTTCTTC. This sequence encodes CASSLGRVGANEQFF. The V call is TRBV7-8, the J call TRBJ2-1; D is possibly TRBD1 (5 bases). This CDR3 contains 15 residues. In germline, CDR1 is SGHVS, CDR2 FQNEAQ. Trimming cost V 1 base and J 6 bases, with 13 bases left between them.

To note about this clonotype: Since a much larger clone is just one base distant, this may be a read error. The chain employs TRBV27 and TRBJ1-1; D ambiguous. Per germline, CDR1 MNHEY and CDR2 SMNVEV (reference sequence). This CDR3 is 13 amino acids long. Trimming left V 8 bases short and J 2 bases short, with 12 bases between. In nucleotides, the CDR3 is TGTGCCAGCGAAGATCAGTTCAACACTGAAGCTTTCTTT. This gives the protein CASEDQFNTEAFF.

The V call is TRBV30, the J call TRBJ2-1, with TRBD2 matching over 7 bases. Germline values: CDR1 GTSNPN, CDR2 SVGIG (reference sequence). The V segment lost 1 base and the J segment 7 bases; nucleotides outside the gene matches: 4. This CDR3 spans 13 amino acids. CDR3 coding DNA: TGTGCCTGGAGTGGACTGGGAGGGAATGAGCAGTTCTTC. Its translation: CAWSGLGGNEQFF.

This clonotype was seen repeatedly, ten times or more. This CDR3 reads CASRPGQGESWGYTF. CDR3 in DNA: TGTGCCAGCAGACCCGGACAGGGCGAGTCGTGGGGCTACACCTTC. This rearrangement joins TRBV6-1 to TRBJ1-2, with TRBD1 matching 8 bases. Germline-derived CDR1 and CDR2 are MNHNS and SASEGT. This CDR3 region has 15 residues. With V trimmed by 6 bases and J by 8 bases, 14 bases remained unmatched.

The rearrangement joins TRBV19 to TRBJ1-2, with D unclear. Trimming stripped 6 bases from V and 5 bases from J, with 16 bases between. The CDR3 runs to 14 residues. The germline V gene has CDR1 LNHDA and CDR2 SQIVND (reference sequence). The CDR3 protein is CASSTQQEFYGYTF. In DNA, the CDR3 is TGTGCCAGTAGCACCCAACAAGAATTTTATGGCTACACCTTC.

The chain is built from TRBV13 and TRBJ1-1; D is undetermined. From germline, CDR1 is PRHDT and CDR2 FYEKMQ (reference sequence). The CDR3 extends over 13 amino acids. Deletions cut 2 bases from V and 5 bases from J, with 9 bases between. The CDR3 sequence: CASSLIRGTEAFF. Here the CDR3 DNA reads TGTGCCAGCAGCTTAATTCGGGGAACTGAAGCTTTCTTT.

The sample holds many counts of this clonotype. V is TRBV28 and J is TRBJ1-1, with TRBD1 as a possible D gene (6 bases). This CDR3 region has 14 residues. CDR1 and CDR2 from the germline V gene are MDHEN and SYDVKM. The V gene lost 5 bases and the J gene lost 1 base, with 11 bases spanning the gap. CDR3 sequence (DNA): TGTGCCAGCAGTACCGGGACATCGAACACTGAAGCTTTCTTT. Protein product: CASSTGTSNTEAFF.

This clonotype was detected many times. The chain has TRBV2 and TRBJ2-4, with D uncertain. This CDR3 is built from 13 residues. Trimming took 3 bases from V and 2 from J, leaving 5 bases between them. CDR1 and CDR2 from the germline V gene are SNHLY and FYNNEI. This CDR3 reads CASSDSTKNIQYF. CDR3 nucleotide sequence: TGTGCCAGCAGTGACTCTACCAAAAACATTCAGTACTTC. The full variable domain, completed using reference TRBV2 and TRBJ2-4, is EPEVTQTPSHQVTQMGQEVILRCVPISNHLYFYWYRQILGQKVEFLVSFYNNEISEKSEIFDDQFSVERPDGSNFTLKIRSTKLEDSAMYFCASSDSTKNIQYFGAGTRLSVL.

This clonotype turned up a few times. The V and J genes are TRBV6-1 and TRBJ2-7; the D gene is possibly TRBD2 (5 bases). The V gene lost 7 bases and the J gene lost 6 bases, with 13 bases spanning the gap. The V gene's germline CDR1 is MNHNS and CDR2 SASEGT. The CDR3 sequence is 12 residues long. CDR3 coding DNA: TGTGCCAGCAACGGGATGGGTTTCGAGCAGTACTTC. This sequence encodes CASNGMGFEQYF.